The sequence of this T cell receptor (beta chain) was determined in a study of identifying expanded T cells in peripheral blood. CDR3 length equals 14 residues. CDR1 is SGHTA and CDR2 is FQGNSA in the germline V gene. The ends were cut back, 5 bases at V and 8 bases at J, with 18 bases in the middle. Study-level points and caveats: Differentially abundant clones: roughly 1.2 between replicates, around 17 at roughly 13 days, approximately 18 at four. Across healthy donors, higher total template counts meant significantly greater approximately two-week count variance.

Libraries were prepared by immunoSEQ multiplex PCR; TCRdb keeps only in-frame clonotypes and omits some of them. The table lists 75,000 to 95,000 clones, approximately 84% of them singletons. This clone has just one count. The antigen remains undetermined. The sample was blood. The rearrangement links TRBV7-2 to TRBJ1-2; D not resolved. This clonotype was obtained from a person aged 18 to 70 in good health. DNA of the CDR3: TGTGCCAGCAGCCCGCCGGCCGCGAGGGCGGGCTACACCTTC. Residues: CASSPPAARAGYTF.